Below, 25 T cell receptor beta chains from the same sample are listed, as sequenced in a study of Ad26.COV2.S vaccination and SARS-CoV-2 variants. The assay was immunoSEQ multiplex PCR, and TCRdb's table has in-frame clones only and misses some. The table lists about 480,000 clones, around 90% of them singletons. Treatment described: roughly 20 received Ad26.COV2.S at low or high dose, single or two shots; 5 received placebo; per-sample allocation not given. The study sampled participants on day 63 after the first vaccine or placebo injection. This sample comprised peripheral blood, obtained in a trial of Ad26.COV2.S vaccine versus placebo. The source is a person aged 18-60 years who received the Ad26.COV2.S COVID-19 vaccine or a placebo.

The rearrangement joins TRBV7-9 to TRBJ2-2, with D possibly matching TRBD2 (5 bases). This CDR3 has 16 residues. Per germline, CDR1 SEHNR and CDR2 FQNEAQ (reference sequence). V shed 8 bases and J shed 7 bases, with 23 bases lying between them. The chain's CDR3 is CASSRGAAFRIGELFF. CDR3 sequence (DNA): TGTGCCAGCTCCCGCGGAGCGGCTTTCCGTATCGGGGAGCTGTTTTTT.

The CDR3 region is CAWKTLWDEKLFF. DNA for the CDR3: TGTGCCTGGAAGACTCTTTGGGATGAAAAACTGTTTTTT. The J gene is TRBJ1-4, the V gene TRBV30; D gene ambiguous. V lost 4 bases and J lost 6, with 12 bases in between. The CDR3 length is 13 residues. CDR1 is GTSNPN and CDR2 is SVGIG in the germline V gene (reference sequence).

The chain employs TRBV10-3 and TRBJ2-2, with a weak D call TRBD2 (6 bases). Looked up from germline, CDR1 is ENHRY and CDR2 is SYGVKD. V was clipped by 0 bases and J by 7 bases, with 15 bases between them. The CDR3 sequence is 16 residues long. CDR3 DNA sequence: TGTGCCATCAGTGAGTCGTCTGGGGGGAGTATCGGGGAGCTGTTTTTT. The encoded protein is CAISESSGGSIGELFF.

The gene calls are TRBV11-3 and TRBJ2-2; no reliable D call. Germline V gene sequence: CDR1 SGHNT, CDR2 YENEEA. Trimming shortened V by 0 bases and J by 6 bases, and 8 bases separated the two germline ends. There are 14 residues in the CDR3. The CDR3 loop reads CASSLDPVAGELFF. CDR3 nucleotides: TGTGCCAGCAGCTTAGATCCGGTGGCCGGGGAGCTGTTTTTT.

The rearrangement links TRBV6-2 or TRBV6-3 to TRBJ2-1; no clear D gene. Germline V CDR1 and CDR2: MNHEY, SVGEGT. Trimming removed 2 bases from V and 7 bases from J, with 3 bases in between. The CDR3 contains 11 residues. CDR3 DNA sequence: TGTGCCAGCAGTTACGCGAATGAGCAGTTCTTC. Translation: CASSYANEQFF.

This clone was counted a single time. The J gene is TRBJ2-1, the V gene TRBV6-5, with TRBD2 identical over 10 bases. Per the germline V gene, CDR1 is MNHEY and CDR2 is SVGAGI. After removal of 7 bases from V and 7 bases from J, the junction contained 7 bases not matched to a gene. This CDR3 region has 14 residues. CDR3 nucleotide sequence: TGTGCCAGCATGCCTAGCGGGAGAGGGAATGAGCAGTTCTTC. Translating gives CASMPSGRGNEQFF.

This chain links TRBV2 with TRBJ2-7, with 7 nucleotides matching TRBD2. From germline, CDR1 is SNHLY and CDR2 FYNNEI. V dropped 6 bases and J dropped 4; count of bases not matched to a gene: 6. The length of the CDR3 is 13 residues. CDR3 in amino acids: CASRPSGIYEQYF. The CDR3 nucleotides are TGTGCCAGCAGACCTAGCGGAATTTACGAGCAGTACTTC.

The rearrangement joins TRBV28 to TRBJ2-1; tentatively, D is TRBD2 (6 bases). Germline-derived CDR1 and CDR2 are MDHEN and SYDVKM. The CDR3 covers 14 residues. The ends were cut back, 3 bases at V and 7 bases at J, with 13 bases in the middle. The chain's CDR3 is CASSFPGSGNEQFF. The CDR3 DNA sequence: TGTGCCAGCAGTTTTCCCGGGAGTGGTAATGAGCAGTTCTTC.

The chain recombines TRBV24-1 with TRBJ2-2; D ambiguous. From germline, CDR1 is KGHDR and CDR2 SFDVKD. This CDR3 is built from 16 residues. V was trimmed by 4 bases and J by 0 bases, leaving 11 bases between them. Here the CDR3 reads CATSDLDGTNTGELFF. In DNA, the CDR3 is TGTGCCACCAGTGACCTCGACGGCACGAACACCGGGGAGCTGTTTTTT.

This clone was seen just once. J is TRBJ2-5 and V is TRBV19; maybe TRBD1 (6 bases). Per the germline V gene, CDR1 is LNHDA and CDR2 is SQIVND (reference sequence). The V end was cut by 5 bases, the J end by 5 bases, with 21 bases between. The CDR3 extends over 16 amino acids. CDR3 loop: CASSLSGVFGRETQYF. CDR3 bases: TGTGCCAGTAGTTTGTCAGGGGTGTTTGGTCGGGAGACCCAGTACTTC.

The V gene is TRBV7-3, the J gene TRBJ2-1; 7 bases line up with TRBD1. CDR3 length: 15 amino acids. Trimming at V came to 5 bases and at J to 10 bases, leaving 14 bases not matched to a gene. Germline CDR1 is SGHTA and CDR2 is FQGTGA. The CDR3 DNA reads TGTGCCAGCAGCACCTCACAGGGGCGTTCAAGGGAGCAGTTCTTC. Encoded protein: CASSTSQGRSREQFF.

The chain combines TRBV7-3 with TRBJ2-1; D unclear. V dropped 4 bases and J dropped 9 bases, with 10 bases sitting between them. The V gene's germline CDR1 is SGHTA and CDR2 FQGTGA. The length of the CDR3 is 12 residues. CDR3 DNA: TGTGCCAGCAGCTCGGGTCCGGGTGAGCAGTTCTTC. Its translation is CASSSGPGEQFF.

This rearrangement joins TRBV19 to TRBJ2-3; 9 bases agree with TRBD2. Trimming took 3 bases from V and 7 from J; bases not matched to a gene: 11. The length of the CDR3 is 16 residues. Germline values: CDR1 LNHDA, CDR2 SQIVND (reference sequence). CDR3 in amino acids: CASSIQAGGHLNTQYF. CDR3 nucleotides: TGTGCCAGTAGTATTCAGGCGGGAGGGCATCTTAATACGCAGTATTTT.

A remark on this clone: The same CDR3 arises from other DNA sequences in this sample as well. This chain uses TRBV10-3 with TRBJ2-2; no clear D gene. V lost 4 bases, J lost 6 bases, and 3 bases lay in between. Germline V gives CDR1 ENHRY, CDR2 SYGVKD. The CDR3 runs to 11 residues. DNA for the CDR3: TGTGCCATCAGTGTCGCCGGGGAGCTGTTTTTT. Encoded protein: CAISVAGELFF.

The gene calls are TRBV28 and TRBJ1-5, with 8 bases matching TRBD1. From germline, CDR1 is MDHEN and CDR2 SYDVKM. V was pared by 6 bases and J by 7 bases, with 8 bases of the junction left unmatched. CDR3 length: 14 residues. CDR3 residues: CASSPGQGGQPQHF. CDR3 DNA sequence: TGTGCCAGCAGCCCCGGACAGGGCGGGCAGCCCCAGCATTTT.

V usage is TRBV14 and J usage is TRBJ2-3; 14 positions match TRBD2. The length of the CDR3 is 19 residues. The ends lost 6 bases at V and 2 bases at J; junction bases unmatched: 13. The germline V gene has CDR1 SGHDN and CDR2 FVKESK. CDR3 region: CASSLTGGLAGDPTDTQYF. CDR3 nucleotide sequence: TGTGCCAGCAGTCTAACCGGGGGACTAGCGGGAGATCCCACAGATACGCAGTATTTT.

This clone was seen just once. The rearrangement uses TRBV14 and TRBJ2-5; D unresolved. From germline, CDR1 is SGHDN and CDR2 FVKESK. This CDR3 region has 11 residues. V gave up 1 base and J gave up 9 bases, with 6 bases separating them. The DNA for the CDR3 is TGTGCCAGCAGCCAAGGTGGAGCCCAGTACTTC. Its translation is CASSQGGAQYF.

The chain carries TRBV2 and TRBJ2-7, with 9 bases lining up with TRBD1. The V gene end was trimmed by 8 bases and the J gene end by 3 bases; junction bases not matched to a gene: 8. The germline gives CDR1 SNHLY, CDR2 FYNNEI. The length of the CDR3 is 14 residues. The CDR3 DNA is TGTGCCAGCCGTCTCGGGACAGGGATCTACGAGCAGTACTTC. Its protein product is CASRLGTGIYEQYF.

This clone has only one observation. The chain is built from TRBV7-8 and TRBJ1-1; TRBD1 matches at 8 bases. The V gene's germline CDR1 is SGHVS and CDR2 FQNEAQ. This CDR3 has 14 amino acids. Losses at the gene ends were 5 bases for V and 1 base for J; bases not matched to a gene: 3. CDR3 region: CASSRGQGNTEAFF. The CDR3 DNA reads TGTGCCAGCAGCCGAGGACAGGGGAACACTGAAGCTTTCTTT.

The chain recombines TRBV18 with TRBJ2-2; D not certain. CDR1 is KGHSH, CDR2 LQKENI, per germline. The CDR3 is 14 amino acids. Trimming shortened V by 4 bases and J by 1 base, and 7 bases separated the two germline ends. In DNA, the CDR3 is TGTGCCAGCTCACTCAAAGAGAACACCGGGGAGCTGTTTTTT. Amino acid sequence: CASSLKENTGELFF. Full variable domain (missing parts from reference TRBV18 and TRBJ2-2): NAGVMQNPRHLVRRRGQEARLRCSPMKGHSHVYWYRQLPEEGLKFMVYLQKENIIDESGMPKERFSAEFPKEGPSILRIQQVVRGDSAAYFCASSLKENTGELFFGEGSRLTVL.

The chain combines TRBV4-2 with TRBJ2-7, with unresolved D. The V and J ends lost 4 bases and 3 bases respectively, with 13 bases between them. This CDR3 contains 14 residues. Germline V gene lookup returns CDR1 LGHNA and CDR2 YNFKEQ. Here the CDR3 DNA reads TGTGCCAGCAGCCCCCGGCCGGCCAACTACGAGCAGTACTTC. Its protein is CASSPRPANYEQYF.

The chain has TRBV27 and TRBJ2-1, with 14 bases identical to TRBD2. This CDR3 has 16 residues. Trimming at V came to 5 bases and at J to 8 bases, leaving 8 bases not matched to a gene. Looked up from germline, CDR1 is MNHEY and CDR2 is SMNVEV (reference sequence). CDR3 bases: TGTGCCAGCAGTGATAGGGGGACTAGCGGGAGTCATGAGCAGTTCTTC. Residues: CASSDRGTSGSHEQFF.

The CDR3 protein is CASSRTSSGDTQYF. The CDR3 DNA follows: TGCGCCAGCAGCCGGACTAGCAGTGGGGATACGCAGTATTTT. The chain joins TRBV5-1 to TRBJ2-3, with TRBD2 matching over 8 bases. The V and J ends lost 4 bases and 6 bases, in that order; junction bases with no gene match: 7. In germline, CDR1 is SGHRS, CDR2 YFSETQ. The CDR3 extends over 14 amino acids.

V and J are TRBV29-1 and TRBJ1-2; 8 bases align to TRBD1. The CDR3 covers 13 residues. The V segment lost 7 bases and the J segment 7 bases; nucleotides outside the gene matches: 11. Germline loops: CDR1 SQVTM, CDR2 ANQGSEA. The CDR3 sequence: CSAHRGNEGGYTF. Written as DNA, the CDR3 is TGCAGCGCTCACAGGGGGAACGAGGGTGGCTACACCTTC.

The chain employs TRBV7-2 and TRBJ1-2; D might be TRBD1 (6 bases). The CDR3 totals 15 residues. Germline-derived CDR1 and CDR2 are SGHTA and FQGNSA. With 4 bases removed from V and 8 bases from J, the gap between germline ends came to 20 bases. The CDR3 is CASSSTATGRRGYTF. The CDR3, as DNA: TGTGCCAGCAGCTCAACAGCCACAGGGCGGAGGGGCTACACCTTC.